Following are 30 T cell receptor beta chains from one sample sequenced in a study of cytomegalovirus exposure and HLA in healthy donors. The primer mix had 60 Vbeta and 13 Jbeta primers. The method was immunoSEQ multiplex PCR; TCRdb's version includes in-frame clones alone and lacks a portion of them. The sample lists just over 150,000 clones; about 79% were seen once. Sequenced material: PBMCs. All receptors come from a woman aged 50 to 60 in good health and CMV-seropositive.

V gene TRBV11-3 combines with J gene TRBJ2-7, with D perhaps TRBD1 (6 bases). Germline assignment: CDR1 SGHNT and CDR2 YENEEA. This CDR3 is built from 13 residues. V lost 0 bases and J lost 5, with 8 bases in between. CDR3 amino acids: CASSLDRGHEQYF. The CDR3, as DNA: TGTGCCAGCAGCTTAGACAGGGGCCACGAGCAGTACTTC.

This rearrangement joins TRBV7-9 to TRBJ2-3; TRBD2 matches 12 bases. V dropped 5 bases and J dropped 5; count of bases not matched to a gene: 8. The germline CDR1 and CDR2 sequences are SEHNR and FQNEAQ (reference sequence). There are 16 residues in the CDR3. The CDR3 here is CASSHGLAGRVDTQYF. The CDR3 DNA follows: TGTGCCAGCAGCCACGGACTAGCGGGACGGGTAGATACGCAGTATTTT. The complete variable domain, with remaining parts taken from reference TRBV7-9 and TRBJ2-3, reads DTGVSQNPRHKITKRGQNVTFRCDPISEHNRLYWYRQTLGQGPEFLTYFQNEAQLEKSRLLSDRFSAERPKGSFSTLEIQRTEQGDSAMYLCASSHGLAGRVDTQYFGPGTRLTVL.

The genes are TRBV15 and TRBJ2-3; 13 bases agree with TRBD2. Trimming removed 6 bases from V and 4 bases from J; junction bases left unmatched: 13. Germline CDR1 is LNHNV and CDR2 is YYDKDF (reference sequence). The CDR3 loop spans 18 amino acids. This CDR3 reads CATRGLAGSVRLPDTQYF. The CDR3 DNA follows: TGTGCCACCAGGGGACTAGCGGGAAGCGTGCGTTTGCCAGATACGCAGTATTTT.

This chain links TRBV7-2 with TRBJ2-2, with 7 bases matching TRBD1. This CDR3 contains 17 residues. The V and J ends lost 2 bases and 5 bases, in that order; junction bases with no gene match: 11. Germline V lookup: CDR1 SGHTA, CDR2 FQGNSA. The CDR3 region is CASSLSGQARGTGELFF. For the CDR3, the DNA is TGTGCCAGCAGCTTATCCGGACAGGCCCGCGGGACCGGGGAGCTGTTTTTT.

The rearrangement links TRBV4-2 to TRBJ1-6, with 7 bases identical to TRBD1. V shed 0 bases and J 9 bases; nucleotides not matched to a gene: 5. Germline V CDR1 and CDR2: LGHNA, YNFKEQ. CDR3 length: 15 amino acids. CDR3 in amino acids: CASSQDDRVGSPLHF. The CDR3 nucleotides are TGTGCCAGCAGCCAAGATGACAGGGTCGGTTCACCCCTCCACTTT.

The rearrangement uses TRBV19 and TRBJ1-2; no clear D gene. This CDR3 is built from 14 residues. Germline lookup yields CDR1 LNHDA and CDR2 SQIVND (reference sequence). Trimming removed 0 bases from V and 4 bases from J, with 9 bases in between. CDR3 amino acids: CASSIDWAGYGYTF. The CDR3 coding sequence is TGTGCCAGTAGTATAGATTGGGCTGGCTATGGCTACACCTTC. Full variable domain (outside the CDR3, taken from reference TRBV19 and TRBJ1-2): DGGITQSPKYLFRKEGQNVTLSCEQNLNHDAMYWYRQDPGQGLRLIYYSQIVNDFQKGDIAEGYSVSREKKESFPLTVTSAQKNPTAFYLCASSIDWAGYGYTFGSGTRLTVV.

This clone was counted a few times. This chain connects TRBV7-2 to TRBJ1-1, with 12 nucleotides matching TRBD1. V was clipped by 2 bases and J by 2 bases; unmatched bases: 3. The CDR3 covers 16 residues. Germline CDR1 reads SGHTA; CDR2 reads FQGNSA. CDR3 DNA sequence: TGTGCCAGCAGCTTACCGGGACAGGGGGCAAACACTGAAGCTTTCTTT. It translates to CASSLPGQGANTEAFF.

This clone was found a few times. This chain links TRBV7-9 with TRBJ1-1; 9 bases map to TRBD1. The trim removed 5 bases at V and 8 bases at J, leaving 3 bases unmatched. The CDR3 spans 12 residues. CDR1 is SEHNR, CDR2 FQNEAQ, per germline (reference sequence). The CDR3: CASSRQGGEAFF. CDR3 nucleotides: TGTGCCAGCAGCAGACAGGGGGGCGAAGCTTTCTTT. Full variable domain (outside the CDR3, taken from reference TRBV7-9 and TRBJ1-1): DTGVSQNPRHKITKRGQNVTFRCDPISEHNRLYWYRQTLGQGPEFLTYFQNEAQLEKSRLLSDRFSAERPKGSFSTLEIQRTEQGDSAMYLCASSRQGGEAFFGQGTRLTVV.

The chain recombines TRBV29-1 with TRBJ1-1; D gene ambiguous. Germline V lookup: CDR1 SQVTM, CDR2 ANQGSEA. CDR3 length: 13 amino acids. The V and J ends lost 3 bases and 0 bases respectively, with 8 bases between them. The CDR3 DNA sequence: TGCAGCGTTGAGAGGCACCTGAACACTGAAGCTTTCTTT. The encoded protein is CSVERHLNTEAFF. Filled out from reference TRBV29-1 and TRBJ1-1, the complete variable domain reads SAVISQKPSRDICQRGTSLTIQCQVDSQVTMMFWYRQQPGQSLTLIATANQGSEATYESGFVIDKFPISRPNLTFSTLTVSNMSPEDSSIYLCSVERHLNTEAFFGQGTRLTVV.

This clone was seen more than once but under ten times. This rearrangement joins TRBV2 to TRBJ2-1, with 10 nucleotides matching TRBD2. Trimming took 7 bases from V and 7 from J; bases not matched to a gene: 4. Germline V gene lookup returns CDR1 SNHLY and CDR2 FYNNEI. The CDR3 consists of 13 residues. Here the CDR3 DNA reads TGTGCCAGCACAGCGGGGGGGGGAAATGAGCAGTTCTTC. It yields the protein CASTAGGGNEQFF.

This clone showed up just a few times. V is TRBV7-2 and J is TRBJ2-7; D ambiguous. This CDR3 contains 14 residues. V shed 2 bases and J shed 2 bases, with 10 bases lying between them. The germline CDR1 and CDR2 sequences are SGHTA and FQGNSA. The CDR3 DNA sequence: TGTGCCAGCAGCTTACATGAGAGCACCTACGAGCAGTACTTC. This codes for CASSLHESTYEQYF.

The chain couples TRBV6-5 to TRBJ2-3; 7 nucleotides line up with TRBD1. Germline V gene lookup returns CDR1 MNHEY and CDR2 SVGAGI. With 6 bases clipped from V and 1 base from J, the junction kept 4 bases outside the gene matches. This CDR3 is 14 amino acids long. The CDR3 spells CASRWDSRTDTQYF. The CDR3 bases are TGTGCCAGCAGGTGGGACAGCCGCACAGATACGCAGTATTTT.

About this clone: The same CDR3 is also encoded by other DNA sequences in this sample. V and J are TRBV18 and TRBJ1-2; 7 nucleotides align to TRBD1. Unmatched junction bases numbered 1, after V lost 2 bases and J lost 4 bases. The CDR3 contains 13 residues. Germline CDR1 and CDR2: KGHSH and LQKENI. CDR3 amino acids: CASSPDRVYGYTF. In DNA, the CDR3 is TGTGCCAGCTCACCAGACAGGGTCTATGGCTACACCTTC.

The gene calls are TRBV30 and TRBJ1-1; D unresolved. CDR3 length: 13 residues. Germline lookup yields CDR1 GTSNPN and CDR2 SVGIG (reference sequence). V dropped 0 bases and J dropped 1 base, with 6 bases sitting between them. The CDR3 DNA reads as TGTGCCTGGAGTGTCCAGTGGAACACTGAAGCTTTCTTT. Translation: CAWSVQWNTEAFF.

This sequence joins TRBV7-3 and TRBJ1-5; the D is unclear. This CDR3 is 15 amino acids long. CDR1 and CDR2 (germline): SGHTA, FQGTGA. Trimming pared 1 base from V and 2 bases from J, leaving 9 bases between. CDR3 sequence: CASSLNGMGNQPQHF. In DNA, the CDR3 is TGTGCCAGCAGCTTAAATGGCATGGGCAATCAGCCCCAGCATTTT.

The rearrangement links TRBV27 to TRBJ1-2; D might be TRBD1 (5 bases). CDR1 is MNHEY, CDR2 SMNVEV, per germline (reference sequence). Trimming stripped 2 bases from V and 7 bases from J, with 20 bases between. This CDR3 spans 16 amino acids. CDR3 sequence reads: CASSLQRGGSSSGYTF. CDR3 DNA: TGTGCCAGCAGTTTACAGAGGGGAGGTAGTAGCTCTGGCTACACCTTC.

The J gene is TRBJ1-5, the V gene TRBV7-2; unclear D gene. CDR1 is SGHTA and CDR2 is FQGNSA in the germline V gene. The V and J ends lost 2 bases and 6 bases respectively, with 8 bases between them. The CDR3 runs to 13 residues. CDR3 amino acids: CASSLTRSQPQHF. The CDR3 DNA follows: TGTGCCAGCAGCTTAACTCGGAGTCAGCCCCAGCATTTT.

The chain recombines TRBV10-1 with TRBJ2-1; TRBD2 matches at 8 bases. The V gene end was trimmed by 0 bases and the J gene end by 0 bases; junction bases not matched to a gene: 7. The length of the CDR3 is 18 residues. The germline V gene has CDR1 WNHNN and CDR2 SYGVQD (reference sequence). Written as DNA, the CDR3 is TGCGCCAGCAGTGAGTCCGGGACTAGGGATAGCTCCTACAATGAGCAGTTCTTC. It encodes CASSESGTRDSSYNEQFF.

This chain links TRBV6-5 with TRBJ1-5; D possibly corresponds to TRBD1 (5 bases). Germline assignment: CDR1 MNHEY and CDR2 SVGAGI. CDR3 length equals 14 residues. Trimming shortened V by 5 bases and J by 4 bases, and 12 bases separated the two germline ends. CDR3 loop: CASSPDSTNQPQHF. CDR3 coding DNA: TGTGCCAGCAGTCCTGACAGTACAAATCAGCCCCAGCATTTT.

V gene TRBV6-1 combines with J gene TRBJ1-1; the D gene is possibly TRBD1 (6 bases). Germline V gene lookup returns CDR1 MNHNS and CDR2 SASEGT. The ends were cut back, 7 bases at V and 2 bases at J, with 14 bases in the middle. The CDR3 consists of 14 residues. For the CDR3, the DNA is TGTGCCAGCATTATACAGGGACCCAACACTGAAGCTTTCTTT. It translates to CASIIQGPNTEAFF.

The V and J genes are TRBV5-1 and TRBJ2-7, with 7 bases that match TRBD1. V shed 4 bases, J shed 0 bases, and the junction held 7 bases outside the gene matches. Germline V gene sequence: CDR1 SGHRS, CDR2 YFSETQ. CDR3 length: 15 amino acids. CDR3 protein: CASSRQGGSSYEQYF. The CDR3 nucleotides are TGCGCCAGCAGCCGACAGGGCGGCAGCTCCTACGAGCAGTACTTC.

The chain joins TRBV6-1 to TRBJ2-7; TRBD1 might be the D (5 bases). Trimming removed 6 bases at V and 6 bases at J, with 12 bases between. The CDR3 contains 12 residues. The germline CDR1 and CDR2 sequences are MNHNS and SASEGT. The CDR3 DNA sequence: TGTGCCAGCAGACAGGACCCGGGCGAGCAGTACTTC. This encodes CASRQDPGEQYF.

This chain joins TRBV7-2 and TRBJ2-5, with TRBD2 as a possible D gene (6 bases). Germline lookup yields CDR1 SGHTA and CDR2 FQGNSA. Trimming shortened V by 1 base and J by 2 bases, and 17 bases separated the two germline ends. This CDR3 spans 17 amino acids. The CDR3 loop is CASSLVGLAGIQETQYF. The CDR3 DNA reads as TGTGCCAGCAGCTTAGTGGGTTTGGCGGGAATACAAGAGACCCAGTACTTC.

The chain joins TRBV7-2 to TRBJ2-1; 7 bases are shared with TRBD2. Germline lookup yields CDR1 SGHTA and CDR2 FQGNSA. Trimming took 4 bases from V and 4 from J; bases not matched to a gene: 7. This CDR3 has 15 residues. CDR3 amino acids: CASSSGLVGYNEQFF. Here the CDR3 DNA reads TGTGCCAGCAGCTCCGGACTAGTCGGGTACAATGAGCAGTTCTTC. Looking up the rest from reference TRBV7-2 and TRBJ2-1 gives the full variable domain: GAGVSQSPSNKVTEKGKDVELRCDPISGHTALYWYRQSLGQGLEFLIYFQGNSAPDKSGLPSDRFSAERTGGSVSTLTIQRTQQEDSAVYLCASSSGLVGYNEQFFGPGTRLTVL.

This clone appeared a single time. The CDR3 nucleotides read TGTGCCAGCTCATTACAGGAAAAAAACACTGAAGCTTTCTTT. Residues: CASSLQEKNTEAFF. This chain connects TRBV18 to TRBJ1-1, with a weak D call TRBD1 (5 bases). The CDR3 sequence is 14 residues long. Trimming shortened V by 5 bases and J by 2 bases, and 12 bases separated the two germline ends. The germline V gene encodes CDR1 KGHSH and CDR2 LQKENI.

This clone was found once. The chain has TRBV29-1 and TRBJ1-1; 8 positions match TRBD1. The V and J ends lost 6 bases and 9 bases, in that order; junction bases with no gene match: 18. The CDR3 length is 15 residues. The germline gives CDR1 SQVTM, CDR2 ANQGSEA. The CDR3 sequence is CSVTNPGTGQDKAFF. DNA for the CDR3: TGCAGCGTCACTAACCCCGGGACAGGCCAGGATAAAGCTTTCTTT. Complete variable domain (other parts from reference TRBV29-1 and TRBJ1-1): SAVISQKPSRDICQRGTSLTIQCQVDSQVTMMFWYRQQPGQSLTLIATANQGSEATYESGFVIDKFPISRPNLTFSTLTVSNMSPEDSSIYLCSVTNPGTGQDKAFFGQGTRLTVV.

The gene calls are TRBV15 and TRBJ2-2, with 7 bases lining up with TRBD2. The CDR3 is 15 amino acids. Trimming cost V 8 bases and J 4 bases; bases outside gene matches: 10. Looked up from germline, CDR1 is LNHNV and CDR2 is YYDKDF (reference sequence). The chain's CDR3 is CATQVAGVGTGELFF. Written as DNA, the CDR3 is TGTGCCACCCAAGTGGCGGGAGTTGGCACCGGGGAGCTGTTTTTT.

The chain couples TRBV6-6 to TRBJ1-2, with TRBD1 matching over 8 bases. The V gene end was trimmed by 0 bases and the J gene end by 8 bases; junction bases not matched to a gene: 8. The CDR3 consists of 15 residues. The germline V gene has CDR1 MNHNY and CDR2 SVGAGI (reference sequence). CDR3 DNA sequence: TGTGCCAGCAGTTACTCCTCAGGGGGCGCGAGAGGCTACACCTTC. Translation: CASSYSSGGARGYTF.

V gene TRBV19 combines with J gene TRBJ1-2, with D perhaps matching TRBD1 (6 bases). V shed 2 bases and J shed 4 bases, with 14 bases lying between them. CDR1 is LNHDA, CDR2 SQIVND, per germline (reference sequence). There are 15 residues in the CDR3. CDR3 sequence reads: CASSILQGSSYGYTF. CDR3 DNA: TGTGCCAGTAGTATACTCCAGGGGTCCTCCTATGGCTACACCTTC.

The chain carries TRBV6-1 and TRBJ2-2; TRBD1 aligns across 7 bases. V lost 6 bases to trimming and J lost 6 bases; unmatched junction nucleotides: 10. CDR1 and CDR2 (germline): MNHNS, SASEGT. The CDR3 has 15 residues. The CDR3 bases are TGTGCCAGCAGACAGGGGCCGGGTGTCGCCGGGGAGCTGTTTTTT. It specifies CASRQGPGVAGELFF.